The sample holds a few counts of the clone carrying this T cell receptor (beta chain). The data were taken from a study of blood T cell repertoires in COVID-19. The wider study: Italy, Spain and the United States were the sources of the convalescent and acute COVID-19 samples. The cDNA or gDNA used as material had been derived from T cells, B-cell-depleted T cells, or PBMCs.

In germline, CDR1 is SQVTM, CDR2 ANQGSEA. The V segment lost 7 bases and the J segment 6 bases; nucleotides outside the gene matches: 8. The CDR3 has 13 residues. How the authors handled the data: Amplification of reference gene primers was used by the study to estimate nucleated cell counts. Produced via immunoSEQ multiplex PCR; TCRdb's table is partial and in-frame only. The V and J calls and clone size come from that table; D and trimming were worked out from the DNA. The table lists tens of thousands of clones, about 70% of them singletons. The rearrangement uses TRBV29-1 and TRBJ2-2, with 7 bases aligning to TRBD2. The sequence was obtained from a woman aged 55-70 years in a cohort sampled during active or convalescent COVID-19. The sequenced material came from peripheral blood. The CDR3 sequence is CSATSTSAGELFF. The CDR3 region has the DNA TGCAGCGCCACTTCAACTAGCGCCGGGGAGCTGTTTTTT.